This TCR beta chain was retrieved from a study of Graves' ophthalmopathy and Graves' hyperthyroidism. Amplifying from RNA transcripts, the study obtained TCR beta CDR3 regions. In the first round, RT-PCR was carried out with HTBI primers, and a multiplex PCR formed the second round. Each CDR3 protein is one row after TCRdb ran MiXCR on the multiplex PCR reads. The table has 200,000 to 250,000 distinct CDR3 sequences, about a fifth seen once; the top ten hold roughly 45%. Physicians reached a diagnosis by relying on clinical symptoms, serum thyroxine, TRAb, thyroid ultrasound and orbital computed tomography. This clonotype was seen ten or more times. Germline lookup yields CDR1 MNHEY and CDR2 SVGAGI. The CDR3 length is 13 residues. Trimming took 8 bases from V and 9 from J; bases not matched to a gene: 9.

This clonotype was sampled from a woman in her 50s with Graves' ophthalmopathy. This chain connects TRBV6-5 to TRBJ2-7; TRBD2 agrees at 11 bases. The source material was peripheral blood. CDR3 amino acids: CASHIAGGSGQYF. The CDR3 coding sequence is TGTGCCAGCCACATAGCGGGAGGGTCAGGGCAGTACTTC.